This T cell receptor (beta chain) came from a study of technical replicates of blood from a handful of donors. The CDR3 loop spans 13 amino acids. The V and J ends lost 3 bases and 3 bases, in that order; junction bases with no gene match: 1. Per germline, CDR1 SQVTM and CDR2 ANQGSEA. Assay used: immunoSEQ multiplex PCR; TCRdb lists only in-frame clones, some missing. The sample consists of 9,500 to 15,000 clones, approximately 95% of them appearing once. The receptor was isolated from a human donor in good health. This chain connects TRBV29-1 to TRBJ2-7; 11 bases map to TRBD1. Sequenced input: PBMCs. The CDR3 protein is CSVEGQGVYEQYF. CDR3 nucleotide sequence: TGCAGCGTTGAGGGACAGGGGGTCTACGAGCAGTACTTC.